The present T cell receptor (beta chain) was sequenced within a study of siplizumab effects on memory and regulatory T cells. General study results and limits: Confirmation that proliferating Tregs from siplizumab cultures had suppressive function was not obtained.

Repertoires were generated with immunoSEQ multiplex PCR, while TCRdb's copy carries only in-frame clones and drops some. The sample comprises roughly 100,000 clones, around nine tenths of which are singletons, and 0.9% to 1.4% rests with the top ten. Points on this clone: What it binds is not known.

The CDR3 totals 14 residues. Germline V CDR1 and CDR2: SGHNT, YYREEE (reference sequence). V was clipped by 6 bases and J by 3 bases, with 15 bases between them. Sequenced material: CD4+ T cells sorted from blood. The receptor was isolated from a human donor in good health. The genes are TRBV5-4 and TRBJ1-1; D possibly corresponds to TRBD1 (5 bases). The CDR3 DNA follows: TGTGCCAGCAAATCAGGGATAGCAGACACTGAAGCTTTCTTT. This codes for CASKSGIADTEAFF.